A selection of T cell receptor beta chains follows, all from one sample in a study of cytotoxic CD8 clonotypes in ibrutinib-treated CLL. Clones were sequenced by immunoSEQ multiplex PCR, and TCRdb holds only the in-frame ones, with some missing. The data contain some 130,000 clones, approximately 83% of them singletons. Source: PBMCs, taken after 24 months of ibrutinib treatment. Receptors were obtained from a human donor with chronic lymphocytic leukemia. The CDR3 runs from the conserved cysteine through the conserved F or W. A D gene is named only where the DNA matches it firmly. Clone size is stated in some rows and not others, as once, few, many or a class when expanded.

d_call	clone_size	v_call	j_call	cdr3_nt	cdr3_aa
.	.	TRBV4-1	TRBJ1-1	TGCGCCAGCAGCCAAGTTAGGGGGGGGACTGAAGCTTTCTTT	CASSQVRGGTEAFF
.	.	TRBV29-1	TRBJ1-1	TGCAGCGTTGTTCCTTCGGCGCAGGGCCAGGGAGCTTTCTTT	CSVVPSAQGQGAFF
.	.	TRBV5-1	TRBJ1-1	TGCGCCAGCAGCGACCAGGGGAAAACTGAAGCTTTCTTT	CASSDQGKTEAFF
TRBD2	.	TRBV28	TRBJ2-7	TGTGCCAGCAGCCCGGGGACTAGCGGGGGGTCCGAGCAGTACTTC	CASSPGTSGGSEQYF
.	.	TRBV6-1	TRBJ1-3	TGTGCCAGCAGTGAAAGGAGGGCAGGGAGCTCTGGAAACACCATATATTTT	CASSERRAGSSGNTIYF
TRBD1	.	TRBV6-5	TRBJ1-2	TGTGCCAGCAGCACCGGGACAGACTATGGCTACACCTTC	CASSTGTDYGYTF
.	.	TRBV16	TRBJ2-6	TGTGCCAGCAGCCAACGGGGCCGACAGGGACTGTCGGGGGCCAACGTCCTGACTTTC	CASSQRGRQGLSGANVLTF
.	.	TRBV28	TRBJ1-6	TGTGCCAGCAGTCTCCCGGACAGAAATAATTCACCCCTCCACTTT	CASSLPDRNNSPLHF
.	.	TRBV15	TRBJ2-7	TGTGCCACCAGCAGAGATATCAGGACCGTGGTGGGTTACGAGCAGTACTTC	CATSRDIRTVVGYEQYF
TRBD1	few	TRBV19	TRBJ2-5	TGTGCCAGTAGTGCGGACAGGGGAAAGACCCAGTACTTC	CASSADRGKTQYF
TRBD1	.	TRBV6-5	TRBJ1-2	TGTGCCAGCAGTTACGGGAGGGTGGACAGGGGCTATGGCTACACCTTC	CASSYGRVDRGYGYTF
TRBD1	.	TRBV30	TRBJ1-2	TGTGCCTGGGGACAGGGGGGTGGCTACACCTTC	CAWGQGGGYTF
TRBD1	.	TRBV10-1	TRBJ1-5	TGCGCCAGCAGTGACCCTCCGGGACAGCTCACTCATAGCAATCAGCCCCAGCATTTT	CASSDPPGQLTHSNQPQHF
.	.	TRBV4-3	TRBJ2-5	TGCGCCAGCAGCCACCGGGGGGCTGGGGCCCAGTACTTC	CASSHRGAGAQYF
.	.	TRBV5-1	TRBJ2-3	TGCGCCAGCAGCCCAGGCGTGGAACTAAGCGCAGATACGCAGTATTTT	CASSPGVELSADTQYF
TRBD2	.	TRBV11-3	TRBJ2-5	TGTGCCAGCAGCTTAGGGCAGCGGGGCGGGACCCTCCAAGAGACCCAGTACTTC	CASSLGQRGGTLQETQYF
.	.	TRBV7-2	TRBJ2-3	TGTGCCAGCAGCTTAGGAACGGTTAGCACAGATACGCAGTATTTT	CASSLGTVSTDTQYF
.	.	TRBV28	TRBJ1-5	TGTGCCAGCAGTTTAGGGAGGGGGGGGCAGCCCCAGCATTTT	CASSLGRGGQPQHF
TRBD1	.	TRBV5-1	TRBJ2-5	TGCGCCACCACCCCGGGACAGGGGAGTAGAGAGACCCAGTACTTC	CATTPGQGSRETQYF
TRBD1	.	TRBV29-1	TRBJ1-1	TGCAGCGTCGACAGGGGAGGAGTTGAAGCTTTCTTT	CSVDRGGVEAFF
TRBD2	.	TRBV7-2	TRBJ2-7	TGTGCCAGCAGCTTTTTGGTAGCGGGGGGCGCCTACGAGCAGTACTTC	CASSFLVAGGAYEQYF
.	.	TRBV7-7	TRBJ2-5	TGTGCTAGTGCACGTAGTGGGGGCGGAGAGACCCAGTACTTC	CASARSGGGETQYF